This is a list of T cell receptor beta chains from one sample in a study of T cells in Graves' hyperthyroidism and ophthalmopathy. TCRdb redid the calling of the multiplex PCR reads with MiXCR, one entry per CDR3 protein. The table shows 450,000 to 600,000 distinct CDR3 sequences, with 15% to 20% occurring only once. The source material was blood. These receptors all come from a man between 35 and 55 years old with Graves' ophthalmopathy. Each CDR3 is given with its conserved first and last residue. The D gene is left open where the match is weak.

TRBV5-1,TRBJ2-1,TRBD2,CASSWTVSGRDNEQFF
TRBV7-9,TRBJ2-1,.,CASSFRGDEQFF
TRBV11-2,TRBJ2-3,.,CASSQDYRDYRVMFGTDTQYF
TRBV6-9,TRBJ2-3,.,CASSYGSGGGGTDTQYF
TRBV20-1,TRBJ2-3,TRBD2,CSAPGLAGFTDTQYF
TRBV27,TRBJ2-7,.,CASAPVDSDYGQYF
TRBV20-1,TRBJ2-3,.,CSARMRRAMADTQYF
TRBV2,TRBJ2-1,.,CASSESPGAGSYNEQFF
TRBV11-2,TRBJ2-1,.,CASSLDGAAPGGGQFF
TRBV6-1,TRBJ1-2,.,CASSESLGGGNYGYTF
TRBV27,TRBJ2-4,TRBD2,CASSAGGGAKNIQYF
TRBV6-5,TRBJ2-1,TRBD2,CASSYDGTSGNNEQFF
TRBV7-3,TRBJ2-1,TRBD2,CASSSLAGLAGHIYNEQFF
TRBV30,TRBJ2-2,.,CAWSVIGNGELFF
TRBV7-9,TRBJ1-2,.,CASRGGPGYTF
TRBV2,TRBJ2-5,.,CASSAAGQETQYF
TRBV20-1,TRBJ1-2,.,CSAPPGGFGYTF
TRBV5-1,TRBJ2-1,TRBD2,CASSLEGTSGIHNEQFF
TRBV30,TRBJ1-4,.,CAWTGDNEKLFF
TRBV5-5,TRBJ2-2,.,CASSPGLSGKNTGELFF
TRBV11-2,TRBJ1-4,TRBD1,CASTLTGQGFATNEKLFF
TRBV19,TRBJ1-1,.,CASSVHRDTEAFF
TRBV30,TRBJ2-2,.,CAWSTGPYRFF
TRBV9,TRBJ2-2,TRBD1,CASSQPTGLSGELFF
TRBV5-1,TRBJ2-5,TRBD1,CASRTGAFQETQYF
TRBV20-1,TRBJ2-1,.,CSASRQLKGYNEQFF
TRBV6-1,TRBJ1-6,.,CASSEEGYSPLHF
TRBV30,TRBJ1-3,.,CASTGLSGNTIYF
TRBV30,TRBJ2-2,.,CASLRRGNTGELFF
TRBV20-1,TRBJ1-5,TRBD1,CSASQGGRDQPQHF
TRBV2,TRBJ2-2,TRBD2,CASWGMVGTSGNPITGELFF
TRBV12-3/TRBV12-4,TRBJ2-5,.,CASSYRTGPHRETQYF
TRBV6-1,TRBJ2-7,.,CASSGPRNEQYF
TRBV28,TRBJ2-3,TRBD1,CASSFDRVLDTQYF
TRBV5-4,TRBJ2-2,.,CASSFSRPNTGELFF
TRBV29-1,TRBJ2-5,.,CSVVPGGVMETQYF
TRBV6-1,TRBJ1-5,.,CASSETGTNQPQHF
TRBV20-1,TRBJ2-1,.,CSARDLLSYNEQFF
TRBV12-3/TRBV12-4,TRBJ2-3,.,CASSLWGPDTDTQYF